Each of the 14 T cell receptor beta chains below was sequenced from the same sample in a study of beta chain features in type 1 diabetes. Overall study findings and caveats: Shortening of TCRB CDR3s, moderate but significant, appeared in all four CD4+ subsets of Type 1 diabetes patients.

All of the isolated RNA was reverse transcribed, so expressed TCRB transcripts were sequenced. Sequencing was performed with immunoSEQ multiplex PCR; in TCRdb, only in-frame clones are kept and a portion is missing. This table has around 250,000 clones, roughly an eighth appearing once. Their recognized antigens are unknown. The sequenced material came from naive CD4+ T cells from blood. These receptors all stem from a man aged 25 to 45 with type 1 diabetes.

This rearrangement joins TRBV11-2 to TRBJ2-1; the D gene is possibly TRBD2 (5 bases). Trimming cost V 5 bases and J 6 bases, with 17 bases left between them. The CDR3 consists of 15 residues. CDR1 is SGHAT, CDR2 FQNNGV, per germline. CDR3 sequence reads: CASSPWTGRSNEQFF. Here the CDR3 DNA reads TGTGCCAGCAGCCCCTGGACTGGGAGATCCAATGAGCAGTTCTTC.

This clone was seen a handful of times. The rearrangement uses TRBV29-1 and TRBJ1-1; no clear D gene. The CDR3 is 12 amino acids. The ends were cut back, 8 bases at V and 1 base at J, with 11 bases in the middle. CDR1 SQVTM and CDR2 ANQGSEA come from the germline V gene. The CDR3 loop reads CSSRQANTEAFF. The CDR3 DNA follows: TGCAGCTCAAGACAAGCGAACACTGAAGCTTTCTTT.

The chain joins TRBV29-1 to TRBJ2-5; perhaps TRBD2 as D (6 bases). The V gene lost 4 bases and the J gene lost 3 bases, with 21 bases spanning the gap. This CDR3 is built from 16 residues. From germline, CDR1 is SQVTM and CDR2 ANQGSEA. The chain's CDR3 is CSVVLAGMSNEETQYF. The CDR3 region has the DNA TGCAGCGTTGTTCTCGCGGGGATGTCTAATGAAGAGACCCAGTACTTC.

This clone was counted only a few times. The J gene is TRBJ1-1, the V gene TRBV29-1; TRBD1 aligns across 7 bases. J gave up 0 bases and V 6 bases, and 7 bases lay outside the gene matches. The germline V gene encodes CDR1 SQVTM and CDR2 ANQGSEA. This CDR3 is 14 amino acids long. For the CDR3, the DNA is TGCAGCGTGAAACAGGGGAACCTGAACACTGAAGCTTTCTTT. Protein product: CSVKQGNLNTEAFF.

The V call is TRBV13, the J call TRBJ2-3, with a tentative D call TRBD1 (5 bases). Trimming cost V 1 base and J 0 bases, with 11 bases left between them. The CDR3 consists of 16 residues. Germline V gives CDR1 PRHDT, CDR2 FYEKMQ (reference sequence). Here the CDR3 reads CASSLARQISTDTQYF. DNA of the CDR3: TGTGCCAGCAGCTTAGCCCGACAGATTAGCACAGATACGCAGTATTTT.

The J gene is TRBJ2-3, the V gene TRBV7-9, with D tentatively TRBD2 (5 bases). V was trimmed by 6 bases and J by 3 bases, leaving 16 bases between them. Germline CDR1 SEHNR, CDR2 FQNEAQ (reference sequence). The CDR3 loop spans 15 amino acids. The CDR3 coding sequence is TGTGCCAGCAGTTGGAAGCGGAGTCTAACAGATACGCAGTATTTT. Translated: CASSWKRSLTDTQYF.

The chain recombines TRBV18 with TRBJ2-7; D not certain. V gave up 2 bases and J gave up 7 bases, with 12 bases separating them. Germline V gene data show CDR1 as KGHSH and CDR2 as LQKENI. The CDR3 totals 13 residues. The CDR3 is CASSPGQAWEQYF. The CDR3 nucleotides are TGTGCCAGCTCACCAGGGCAGGCGTGGGAGCAGTACTTC.

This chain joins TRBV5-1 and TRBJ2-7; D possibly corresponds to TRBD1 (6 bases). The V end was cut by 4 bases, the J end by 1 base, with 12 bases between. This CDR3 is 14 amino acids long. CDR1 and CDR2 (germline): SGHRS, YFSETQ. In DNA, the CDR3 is TGCGCCAGCAGCCACAGGGAAACATCCTACGAGCAGTACTTC. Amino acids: CASSHRETSYEQYF.

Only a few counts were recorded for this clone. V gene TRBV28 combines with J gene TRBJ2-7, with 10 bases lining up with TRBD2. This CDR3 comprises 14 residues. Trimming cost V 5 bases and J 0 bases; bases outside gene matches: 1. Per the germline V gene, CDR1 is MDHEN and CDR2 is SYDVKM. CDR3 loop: CASSLAGASYEQYF. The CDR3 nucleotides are TGTGCCAGCAGTCTAGCGGGAGCCTCCTACGAGCAGTACTTC.

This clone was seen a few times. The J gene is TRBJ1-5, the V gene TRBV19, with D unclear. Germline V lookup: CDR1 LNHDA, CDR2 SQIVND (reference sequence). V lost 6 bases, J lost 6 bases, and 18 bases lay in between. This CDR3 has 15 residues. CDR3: CASRRADGSTQPQHF. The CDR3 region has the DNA TGTGCCAGTAGGCGGGCTGACGGGTCGACTCAGCCCCAGCATTTT. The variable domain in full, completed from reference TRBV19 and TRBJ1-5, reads DGGITQSPKYLFRKEGQNVTLSCEQNLNHDAMYWYRQDPGQGLRLIYYSQIVNDFQKGDIAEGYSVSREKKESFPLTVTSAQKNPTAFYLCASRRADGSTQPQHFGDGTRLSIL.

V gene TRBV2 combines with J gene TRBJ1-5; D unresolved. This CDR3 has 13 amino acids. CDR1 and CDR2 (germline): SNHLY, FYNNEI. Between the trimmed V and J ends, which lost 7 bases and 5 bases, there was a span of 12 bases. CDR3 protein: CASNEYRDQPQHF. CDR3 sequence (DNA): TGTGCCAGCAACGAGTATCGGGATCAGCCCCAGCATTTT. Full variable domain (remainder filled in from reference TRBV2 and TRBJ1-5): EPEVTQTPSHQVTQMGQEVILRCVPISNHLYFYWYRQILGQKVEFLVSFYNNEISEKSEIFDDQFSVERPDGSNFTLKIRSTKLEDSAMYFCASNEYRDQPQHFGDGTRLSIL.

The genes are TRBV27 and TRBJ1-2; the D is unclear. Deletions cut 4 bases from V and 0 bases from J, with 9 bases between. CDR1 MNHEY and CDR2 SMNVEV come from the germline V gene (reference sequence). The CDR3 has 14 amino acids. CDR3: CASSSSQSNYGYTF. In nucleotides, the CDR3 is TGTGCCAGCAGTTCCTCGCAGTCTAACTATGGCTACACCTTC.

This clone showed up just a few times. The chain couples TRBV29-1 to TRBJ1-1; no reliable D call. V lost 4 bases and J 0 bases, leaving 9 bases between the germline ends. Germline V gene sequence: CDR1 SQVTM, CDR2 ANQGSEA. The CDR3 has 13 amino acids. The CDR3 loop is CSVVKQLNTEAFF. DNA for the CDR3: TGCAGCGTTGTGAAACAGTTGAACACTGAAGCTTTCTTT.

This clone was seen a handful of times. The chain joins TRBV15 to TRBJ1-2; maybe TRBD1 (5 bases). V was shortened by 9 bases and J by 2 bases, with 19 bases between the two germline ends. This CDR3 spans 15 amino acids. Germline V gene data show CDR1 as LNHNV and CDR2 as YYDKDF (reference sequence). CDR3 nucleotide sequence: TGTGCCACGGGGCTAAGCGGGCTGGGGAACTATGGCTACACCTTC. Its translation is CATGLSGLGNYGYTF.